This TCR beta chain was captured in a study of cytomegalovirus exposure and HLA in healthy donors. Study summary: The roughly 670 first-cohort repertoires and the 130 or so validation repertoires shared the same platform, a later analysis reported.

Findings of the study overall: Rare sequences made up most TCRs, while some public TCRs were found in many donors.

Sequencing used immunoSEQ multiplex PCR; TCRdb keeps in-frame clones, though not all of them. The data contain about 150,000 clones, about 86% of them singletons. This clone was detected only once. Its antigen is not known. The source is a man aged 18 to 35 in good health and CMV-seropositive. Sequencing was done on a sample of PBMCs.

The CDR3 sequence is CASSVRVVGTGELFF. CDR3 coding DNA: TGTGCCAGCAGTGTTCGGGTAGTGGGTACCGGGGAGCTGTTTTTT. The chain couples TRBV6-1 to TRBJ2-2; D gene uncertain. Trimming took off 4 bases at V and 5 bases at J, with 14 bases between the two ends. In germline, CDR1 is MNHNS, CDR2 SASEGT. This CDR3 is 15 amino acids long.